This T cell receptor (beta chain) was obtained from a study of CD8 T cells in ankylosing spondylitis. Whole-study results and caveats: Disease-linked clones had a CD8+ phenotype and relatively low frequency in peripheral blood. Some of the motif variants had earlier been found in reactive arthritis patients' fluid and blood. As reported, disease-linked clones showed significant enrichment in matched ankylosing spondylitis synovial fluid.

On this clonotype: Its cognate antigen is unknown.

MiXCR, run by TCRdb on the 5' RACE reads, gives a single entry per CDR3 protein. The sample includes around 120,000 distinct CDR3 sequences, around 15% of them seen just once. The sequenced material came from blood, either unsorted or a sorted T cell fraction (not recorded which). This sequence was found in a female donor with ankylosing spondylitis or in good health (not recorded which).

The CDR3 coding sequence is TGCAGTGTACCGGGACTAACAAGTGAGCAGTACTTC. Translating gives CSVPGLTSEQYF. The chain carries TRBV20-1 and TRBJ2-7, with 7 positions matching TRBD2. Germline CDR1 and CDR2: DFQATT and SNEGSKA (reference sequence). The V segment lost 7 bases and the J segment 7 bases; nucleotides outside the gene matches: 10. The CDR3 contains 12 residues.